This is a list of T cell receptor beta chains from one sample in a study of CD8 T cells in Susac syndrome. TCRdb passed the immunoSEQ multiplex PCR reads through MiXCR, listing each CDR3 protein once. This sample has 180,000 or so distinct CDR3 sequences, with about 94% found just once. The source material was CD4+ T cells from PBMCs. The origin of the receptors is a human donor with multiple sclerosis. Each CDR3 is given with its conserved first and last residue. The D gene is left open where the match is weak. For some rows the clone size is stated as once, few or many, or as a class when expanded; others skip it.

-,TRBJ2-3,TRBV29-1,-,TGCAGCGTCCGGGGCCTGATAGATACGCAGTATTTT,CSVRGLIDTQYF
-,TRBJ1-1,TRBV6-5,-,TGTGCCAGCAGTTACGGGGGATCCATGAACACTGAAGCTTTCTTT,CASSYGGSMNTEAFF
TRBD2,TRBJ2-7,TRBV12-3/TRBV12-4,-,TGTGCCAGCAGTTTAGACGGGCGGGGGATACAGTACTTC,CASSLDGRGIQYF
TRBD2,TRBJ2-5,TRBV24-1,once,TGTGCCACCAGTGATTTTGCGGCGGGGGGGAAAGAGACCCAGTACTTC,CATSDFAAGGKETQYF
-,TRBJ2-7,TRBV30,once,TGTGCCTGGGACAGCATACACTACTACGAGCAGTACTTC,CAWDSIHYYEQYF
-,TRBJ2-1,TRBV19,-,TGTGCCGCAGAAGGGTATAATGAGCAGTTCTTC,CAAEGYNEQFF
-,TRBJ2-1,TRBV19,-,TGTGCCAGTAGTCTTCTCGGGGGCGGCTCCTACAATGAGCAGTTCTTC,CASSLLGGGSYNEQFF
TRBD1,TRBJ1-2,TRBV7-6,-,TGTGCCAGCAGCCTAGGGGCAGGGGGTTATGGCTACACCTTC,CASSLGAGGYGYTF
-,TRBJ1-1,TRBV3-1,-,TGTGCCAGCAGCTCTTCCGATTCGAACACTGAAGCTTTCTTT,CASSSSDSNTEAFF
-,TRBJ1-2,TRBV20-1,-,TGCAGTGCTAGAGCAACCAATGGGCCTGGCGCGAGCTGCACCTTC,CSARATNGPGASCTF
TRBD1,TRBJ2-1,TRBV30,-,TGTGCCTGGACGGGACAGACCATACACAATGAGCAGTTCTTC,CAWTGQTIHNEQFF
-,TRBJ1-5,TRBV18,-,TGTGCCAGCTCACCAGGGCGGGTCCTTAATCAGCCCCAGCATTTT,CASSPGRVLNQPQHF
TRBD2,TRBJ2-1,TRBV30,-,TGTGCCTGGTTTACTAGCGGGGGGGCGGGGGAGCAGTTCTTC,CAWFTSGGAGEQFF
-,TRBJ1-1,TRBV21-1,-,TGTGCCAGGAAGCTAAACGGGGGCCGGACTGAAGCTTTCTTT,CARKLNGGRTEAFF
-,TRBJ1-1,TRBV9,-,TGTGCCAGCAGCCTAGCGGTTGTTAACACTGAAGCTTTCTTT,CASSLAVVNTEAFF
TRBD1,TRBJ1-2,TRBV3-1,once,TGTGCCAGCAGCCAAGCGACAGGGGTCTATGGCTACACCTTC,CASSQATGVYGYTF
TRBD2,TRBJ2-7,TRBV30,-,TGTGCCTGGAGTGTGGTACGGCTAGCGGTTTCCTACGAGCAGTACTTC,CAWSVVRLAVSYEQYF
-,TRBJ2-1,TRBV30,-,TGTGCCTGGAGTGGAAGAGGGGCCTACAATGAGCAGTTCTTC,CAWSGRGAYNEQFF
-,TRBJ1-4,TRBV2,once,TGTGCCAGCAGTGAATCGGGGGCGCCCGGCAAAAAACTGTTTTTT,CASSESGAPGKKLFF
-,TRBJ2-4,TRBV10-3,-,TGTGCCATGGGGTCGGGCAACATTCAGTACTTC,CAMGSGNIQYF
TRBD1,TRBJ2-7,TRBV4-1,-,TGCGCCAGCAGCCAAGGACGGACAGGGGCAAGGACCTACGAGCAGTACTTC,CASSQGRTGARTYEQYF
TRBD1,TRBJ1-6,TRBV4-1,-,TGCGCCAGCAGCCAAGTTCCGGGACAGGGGAGCGGTTCACCCCTCCACTTT,CASSQVPGQGSGSPLHF
-,TRBJ2-4,TRBV2,-,TGTGCCAGCAGTCGGGCCTTGACACAAGTAAACATTCAGTACTTC,CASSRALTQVNIQYF
-,TRBJ2-7,TRBV7-6,-,TGTGCCAGCAGCTCCTCCCTTACACTAGGTCACGAGCAGTACTTC,CASSSSLTLGHEQYF
-,TRBJ2-7,TRBV21-1,-,TGTGCCAGCAGCAAAGCCCTTGAGCGCGAGCAGTACTTC,CASSKALEREQYF
-,TRBJ1-1,TRBV12-3/TRBV12-4,-,TGTGCCAGCAACGGGGGGAGGGTTAAAGCTGAAGCTTTCTTT,CASNGGRVKAEAFF
-,TRBJ1-4,TRBV2,-,TGTGCCAGCAGTGATGGGGTCTACAATGAAAAACTGTTTTTT,CASSDGVYNEKLFF
-,TRBJ1-2,TRBV30,-,TGTGCCTGGGAAAAAGAGTTGCGGTATGGCTACACCTTC,CAWEKELRYGYTF
-,TRBJ2-6,TRBV25-1,-,TGTGCCAGCAGCTCCATGGGCTCTGGGGCCAACGTCCTGACTTTC,CASSSMGSGANVLTF
-,TRBJ2-5,TRBV20-1,-,TGCAGTGCTAGTAAACAGATAATCCAAGAGACCCAGTACTTC,CSASKQIIQETQYF
TRBD1,TRBJ1-2,TRBV29-1,-,TGCAGCGCCCTGACAGGGGGTGGCGGCTACACCTTC,CSALTGGGGYTF
-,TRBJ2-7,TRBV12-3/TRBV12-4,-,TGTGCCAGCACCCCTCGGGAACCGAGCTCCTACGAGCAGTACTTC,CASTPREPSSYEQYF
-,TRBJ2-7,TRBV4-1,-,TGCGCCAGCAGCCAAATAATCTCCTACGAGCAGTACTTC,CASSQIISYEQYF
-,TRBJ2-3,TRBV7-2,-,TGTGCCAGCAGCCATAGGCGGGGAGGCACAGATACGCAGTATTTT,CASSHRRGGTDTQYF
-,TRBJ2-5,TRBV10-3,-,TGTGCCATCAGTGAAGGCAGGGGAAAACAAGAGACCCAGTACTTC,CAISEGRGKQETQYF
-,TRBJ2-1,TRBV11-2,-,TGTGCCAGCAGCTTAGCGTTCGTAAATGAGCAGTTCTTC,CASSLAFVNEQFF
-,TRBJ1-1,TRBV6-2/TRBV6-3,-,TGTGCCAGCAATGGAGGGCGGAACACTGAAGCTTTCTTT,CASNGGRNTEAFF
TRBD1,TRBJ1-4,TRBV5-1,-,TGCGCCAGCGGAAGTTCGGGACAGGATGAAAAACTGTTTTTT,CASGSSGQDEKLFF
-,TRBJ2-3,TRBV13,-,TGTGCCAGCAGCCCATACAAGACAGATACGCAGTATTTT,CASSPYKTDTQYF
-,TRBJ2-5,TRBV20-1,-,TGCAGTGCTAGATCGACCCAAGAGACCCAGTACTTC,CSARSTQETQYF
-,TRBJ2-7,TRBV3-1,-,TGTGCCAGCAGCCTTTTCACTCCGGGACCGAGCGAGCAGTACTTC,CASSLFTPGPSEQYF